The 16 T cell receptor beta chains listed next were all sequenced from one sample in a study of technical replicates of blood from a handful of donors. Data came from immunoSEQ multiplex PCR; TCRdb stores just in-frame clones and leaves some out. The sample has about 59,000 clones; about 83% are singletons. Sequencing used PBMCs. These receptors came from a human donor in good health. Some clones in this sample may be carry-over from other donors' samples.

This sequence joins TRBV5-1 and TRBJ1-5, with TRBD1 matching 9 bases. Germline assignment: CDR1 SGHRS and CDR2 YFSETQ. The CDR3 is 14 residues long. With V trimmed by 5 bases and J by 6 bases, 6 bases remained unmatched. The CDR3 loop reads CASSAGTGTQPQHF. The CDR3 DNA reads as TGCGCCAGCAGTGCTGGGACAGGGACTCAGCCCCAGCATTTT.

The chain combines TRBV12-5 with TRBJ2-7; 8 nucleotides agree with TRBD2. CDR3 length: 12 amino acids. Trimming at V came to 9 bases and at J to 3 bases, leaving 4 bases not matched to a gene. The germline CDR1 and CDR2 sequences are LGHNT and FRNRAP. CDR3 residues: CASGRGDYEQYF. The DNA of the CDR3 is TGTGCTAGCGGGCGGGGGGACTACGAGCAGTACTTC.

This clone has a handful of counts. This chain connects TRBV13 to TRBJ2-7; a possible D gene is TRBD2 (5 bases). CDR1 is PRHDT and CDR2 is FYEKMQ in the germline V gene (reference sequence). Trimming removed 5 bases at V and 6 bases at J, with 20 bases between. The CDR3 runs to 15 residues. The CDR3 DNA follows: TGTGCCAGCAGCCCGCAGTGGCCTGGAGGAGCCGAGCAGTACTTC. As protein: CASSPQWPGGAEQYF.

This chain's CDR3 is CASSLDPESSYEQYF. The DNA of the CDR3 is TGCGCCAGCAGCTTGGACCCGGAGAGCTCCTACGAGCAGTACTTC. The chain combines TRBV5-1 with TRBJ2-7; the D is unclear. Trimming left V 0 bases short and J 0 bases short, with 10 bases between. From germline, CDR1 is SGHRS and CDR2 YFSETQ. This CDR3 has 15 residues.

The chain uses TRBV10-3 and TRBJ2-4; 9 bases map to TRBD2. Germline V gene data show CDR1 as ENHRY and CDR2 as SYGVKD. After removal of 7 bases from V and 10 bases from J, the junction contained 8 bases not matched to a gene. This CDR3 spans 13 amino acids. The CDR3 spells CAINSGGSGIQYF. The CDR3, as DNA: TGTGCCATCAACAGCGGGGGGAGTGGGATTCAGTACTTC.

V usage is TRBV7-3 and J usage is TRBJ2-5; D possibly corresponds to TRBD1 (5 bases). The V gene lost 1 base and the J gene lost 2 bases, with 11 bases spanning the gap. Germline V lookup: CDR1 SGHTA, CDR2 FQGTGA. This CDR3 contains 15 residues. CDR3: CASSLNGRVQETQYF. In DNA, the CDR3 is TGTGCCAGCAGCTTAAATGGCAGGGTACAAGAGACCCAGTACTTC.

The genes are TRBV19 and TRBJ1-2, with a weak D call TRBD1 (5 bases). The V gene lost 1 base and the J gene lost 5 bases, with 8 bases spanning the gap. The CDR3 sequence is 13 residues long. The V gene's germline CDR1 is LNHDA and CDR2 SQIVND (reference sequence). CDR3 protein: CASSIAPGYGYTF. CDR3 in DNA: TGTGCCAGTAGTATAGCCCCAGGGTATGGCTACACCTTC.

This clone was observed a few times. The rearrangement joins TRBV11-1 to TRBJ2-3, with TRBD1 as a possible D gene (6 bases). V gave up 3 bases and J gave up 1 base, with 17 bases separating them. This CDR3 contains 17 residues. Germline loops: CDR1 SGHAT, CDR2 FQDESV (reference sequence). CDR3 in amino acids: CASSFPFDGQRTDTQYF. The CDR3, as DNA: TGTGCCAGCAGCTTTCCGTTCGACGGACAGCGCACAGATACGCAGTATTTT.

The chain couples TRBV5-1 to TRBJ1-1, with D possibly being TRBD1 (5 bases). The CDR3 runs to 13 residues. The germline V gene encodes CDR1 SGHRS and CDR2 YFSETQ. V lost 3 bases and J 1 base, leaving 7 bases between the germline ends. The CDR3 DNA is TGCGCCAGCAGCTCGCAGGGGAACACTGAAGCTTTCTTT. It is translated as CASSSQGNTEAFF. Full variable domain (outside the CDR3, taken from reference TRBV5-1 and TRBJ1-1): KAGVTQTPRYLIKTRGQQVTLSCSPISGHRSVSWYQQTPGQGLQFLFEYFSETQRNKGNFPGRFSGRQFSNSRSEMNVSTLELGDSALYLCASSSQGNTEAFFGQGTRLTVV.

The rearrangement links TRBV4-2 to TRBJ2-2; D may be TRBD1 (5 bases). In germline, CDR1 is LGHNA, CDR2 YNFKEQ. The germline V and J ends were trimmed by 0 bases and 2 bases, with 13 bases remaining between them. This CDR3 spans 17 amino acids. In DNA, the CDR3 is TGTGCCAGCAGCCAAGAACTTAAGACAGTCAACACCGGGGAGCTGTTTTTT. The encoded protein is CASSQELKTVNTGELFF.

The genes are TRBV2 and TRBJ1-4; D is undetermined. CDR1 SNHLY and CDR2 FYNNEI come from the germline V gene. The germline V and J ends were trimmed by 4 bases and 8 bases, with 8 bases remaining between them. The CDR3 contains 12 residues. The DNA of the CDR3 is TGTGCCAGCAGTGTGGTAGAAGAAAAACTGTTTTTT. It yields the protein CASSVVEEKLFF.

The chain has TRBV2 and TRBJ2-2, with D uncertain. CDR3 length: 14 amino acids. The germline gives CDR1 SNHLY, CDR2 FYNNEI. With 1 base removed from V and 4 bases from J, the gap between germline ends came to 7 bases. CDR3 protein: CASSEEPITGELFF. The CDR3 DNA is TGTGCCAGCAGTGAAGAGCCTATCACCGGGGAGCTGTTTTTT.

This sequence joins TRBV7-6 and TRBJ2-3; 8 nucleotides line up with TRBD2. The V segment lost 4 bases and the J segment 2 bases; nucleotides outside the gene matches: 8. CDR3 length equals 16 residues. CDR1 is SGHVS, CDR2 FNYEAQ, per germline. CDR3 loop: CASSSSSGVHTDTQYF. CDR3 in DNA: TGTGCCAGCAGCTCAAGTAGCGGGGTGCACACAGATACGCAGTATTTT.

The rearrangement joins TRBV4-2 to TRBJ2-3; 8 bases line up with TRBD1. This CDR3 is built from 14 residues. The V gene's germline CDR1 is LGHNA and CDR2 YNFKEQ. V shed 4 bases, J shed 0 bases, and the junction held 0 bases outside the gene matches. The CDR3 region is CASSRDRSTDTQYF. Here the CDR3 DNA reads TGTGCCAGCAGCCGGGACAGGAGCACAGATACGCAGTATTTT.

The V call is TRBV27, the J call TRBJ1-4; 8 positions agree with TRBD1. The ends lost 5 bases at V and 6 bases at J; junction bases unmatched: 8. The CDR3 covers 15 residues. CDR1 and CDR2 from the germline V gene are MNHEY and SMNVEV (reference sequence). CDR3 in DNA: TGTGCCAGCAGTCCCACAGGGGGAGGTTATGAAAAACTGTTTTTT. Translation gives CASSPTGGGYEKLFF.

As DNA, the CDR3 is TGCGCCAGCAGCCAAGACTTGTTCGGTGGAGGCGGCACAGATACGCAGTATTTT. Its protein product is CASSQDLFGGGGTDTQYF. The chain has TRBV4-3 and TRBJ2-3; a possible D gene is TRBD2 (5 bases). CDR3 length equals 18 residues. V was cut by 0 bases and J by 1 base, with 17 bases left in between. CDR1 and CDR2 from the germline V gene are LGHNA and YSLEER.